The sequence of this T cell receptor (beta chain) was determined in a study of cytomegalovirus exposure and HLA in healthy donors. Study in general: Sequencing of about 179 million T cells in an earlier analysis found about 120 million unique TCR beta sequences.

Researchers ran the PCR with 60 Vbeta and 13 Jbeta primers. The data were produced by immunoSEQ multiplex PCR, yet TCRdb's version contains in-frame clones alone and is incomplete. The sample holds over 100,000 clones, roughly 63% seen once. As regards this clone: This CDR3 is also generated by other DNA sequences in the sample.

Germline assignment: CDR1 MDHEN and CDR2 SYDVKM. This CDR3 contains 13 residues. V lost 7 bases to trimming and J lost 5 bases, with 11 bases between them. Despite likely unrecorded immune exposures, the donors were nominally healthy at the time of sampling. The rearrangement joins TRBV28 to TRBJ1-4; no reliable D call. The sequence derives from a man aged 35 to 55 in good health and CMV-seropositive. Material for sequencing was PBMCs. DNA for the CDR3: TGTGCCAGCATCTCAACACAGAATGAAAAACTGTTTTTT. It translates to CASISTQNEKLFF.